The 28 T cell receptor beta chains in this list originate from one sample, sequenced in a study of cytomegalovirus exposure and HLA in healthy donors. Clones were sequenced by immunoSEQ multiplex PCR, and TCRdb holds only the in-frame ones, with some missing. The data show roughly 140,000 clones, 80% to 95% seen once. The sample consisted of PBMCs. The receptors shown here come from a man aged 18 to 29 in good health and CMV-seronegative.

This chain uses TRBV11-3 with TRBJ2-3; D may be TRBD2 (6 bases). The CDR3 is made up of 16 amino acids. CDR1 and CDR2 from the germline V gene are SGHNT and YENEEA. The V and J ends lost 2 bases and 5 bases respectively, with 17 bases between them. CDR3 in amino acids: CASSLTRGRGLDTQYF. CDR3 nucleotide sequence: TGTGCCAGCAGCTTAACCCGGGGGAGAGGCCTAGATACGCAGTATTTT.

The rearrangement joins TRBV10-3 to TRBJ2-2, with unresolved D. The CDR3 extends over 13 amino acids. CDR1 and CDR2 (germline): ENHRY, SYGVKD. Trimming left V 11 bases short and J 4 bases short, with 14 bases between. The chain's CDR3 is CAAVGVRTGELFF. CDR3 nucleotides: TGTGCCGCCGTTGGAGTGCGCACCGGGGAGCTGTTTTTT.

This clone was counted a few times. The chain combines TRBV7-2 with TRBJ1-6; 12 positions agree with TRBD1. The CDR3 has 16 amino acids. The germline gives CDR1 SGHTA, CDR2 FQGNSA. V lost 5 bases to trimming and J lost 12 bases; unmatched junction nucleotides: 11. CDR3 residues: CASSPGTGGLRGPLHF. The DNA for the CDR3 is TGTGCCAGCAGCCCCGGGACAGGGGGCTTACGGGGACCCCTCCACTTT.

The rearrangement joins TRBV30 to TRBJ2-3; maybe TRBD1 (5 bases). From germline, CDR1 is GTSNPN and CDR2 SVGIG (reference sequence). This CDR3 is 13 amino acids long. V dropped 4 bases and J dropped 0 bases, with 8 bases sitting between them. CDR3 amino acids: CAWNQGSTDTQYF. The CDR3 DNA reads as TGTGCCTGGAACCAGGGTAGCACAGATACGCAGTATTTT.

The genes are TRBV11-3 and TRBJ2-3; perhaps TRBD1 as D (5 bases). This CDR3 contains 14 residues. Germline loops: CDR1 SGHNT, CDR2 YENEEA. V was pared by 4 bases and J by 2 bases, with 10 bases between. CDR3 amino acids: CASSSGHTTDTQYF. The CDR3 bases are TGTGCCAGCAGCTCCGGACATACCACAGATACGCAGTATTTT.

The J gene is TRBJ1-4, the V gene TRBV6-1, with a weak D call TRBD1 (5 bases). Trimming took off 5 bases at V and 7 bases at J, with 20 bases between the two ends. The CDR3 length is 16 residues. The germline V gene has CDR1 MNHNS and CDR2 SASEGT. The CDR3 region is CASSQGVVDGSEKLFF. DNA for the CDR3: TGTGCCAGCAGTCAAGGGGTAGTGGACGGGAGTGAAAAACTGTTTTTT.

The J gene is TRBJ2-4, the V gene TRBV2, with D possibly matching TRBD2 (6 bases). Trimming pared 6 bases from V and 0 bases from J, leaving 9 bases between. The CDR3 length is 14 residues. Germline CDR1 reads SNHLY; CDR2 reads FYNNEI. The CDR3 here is CASRAGLAKNIQYF. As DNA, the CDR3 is TGTGCCAGCAGGGCGGGACTAGCCAAAAACATTCAGTACTTC.

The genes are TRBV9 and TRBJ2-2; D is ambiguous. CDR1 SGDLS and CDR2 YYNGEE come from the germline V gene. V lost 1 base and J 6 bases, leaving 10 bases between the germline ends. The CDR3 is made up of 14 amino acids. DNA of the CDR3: TGTGCCAGCAGCGTATCCGAACGCGCCGGGGAGCTGTTTTTT. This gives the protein CASSVSERAGELFF.

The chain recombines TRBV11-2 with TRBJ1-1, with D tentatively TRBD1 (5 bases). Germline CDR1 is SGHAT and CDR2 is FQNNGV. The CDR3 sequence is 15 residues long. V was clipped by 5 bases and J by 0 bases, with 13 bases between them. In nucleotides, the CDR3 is TGTGCCAGCAGCAAACAGGCGGCCATGAACACTGAAGCTTTCTTT. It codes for CASSKQAAMNTEAFF.

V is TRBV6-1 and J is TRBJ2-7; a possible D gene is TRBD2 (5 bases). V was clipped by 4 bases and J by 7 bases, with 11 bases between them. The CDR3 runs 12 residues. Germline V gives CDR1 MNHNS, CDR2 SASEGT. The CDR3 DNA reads TGTGCCAGCAGTGCTCGGGATTTTGAGCAGTACGTC. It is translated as CASSARDFEQYV.

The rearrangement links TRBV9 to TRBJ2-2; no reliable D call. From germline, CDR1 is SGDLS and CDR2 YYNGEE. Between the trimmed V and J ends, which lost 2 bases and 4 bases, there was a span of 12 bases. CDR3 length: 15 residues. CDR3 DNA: TGTGCCAGCAGCGTGTACTCGGGTCTCACCGGGGAGCTGTTTTTT. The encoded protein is CASSVYSGLTGELFF.

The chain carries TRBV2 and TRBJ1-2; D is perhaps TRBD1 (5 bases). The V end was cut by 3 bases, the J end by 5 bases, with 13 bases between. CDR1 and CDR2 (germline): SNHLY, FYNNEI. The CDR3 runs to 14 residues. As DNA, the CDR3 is TGTGCCAGCAGTGACCCTGACAGAAGGTATGGCTACACCTTC. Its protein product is CASSDPDRRYGYTF.

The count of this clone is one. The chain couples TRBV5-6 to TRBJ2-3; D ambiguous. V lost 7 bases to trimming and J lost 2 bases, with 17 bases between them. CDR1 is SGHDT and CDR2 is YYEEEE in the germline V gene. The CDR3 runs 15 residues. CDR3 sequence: CASSLSDTITDTQYF. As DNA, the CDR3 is TGTGCCAGCTCACTTTCGGATACTATCACAGATACGCAGTATTTT.

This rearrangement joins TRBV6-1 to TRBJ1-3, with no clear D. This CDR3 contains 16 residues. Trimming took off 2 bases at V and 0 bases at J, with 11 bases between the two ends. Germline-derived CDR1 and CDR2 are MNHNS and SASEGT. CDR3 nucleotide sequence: TGTGCCAGCAGTGAAAGACCGAGGAGCTCTGGAAACACCATATATTTT. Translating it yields CASSERPRSSGNTIYF.

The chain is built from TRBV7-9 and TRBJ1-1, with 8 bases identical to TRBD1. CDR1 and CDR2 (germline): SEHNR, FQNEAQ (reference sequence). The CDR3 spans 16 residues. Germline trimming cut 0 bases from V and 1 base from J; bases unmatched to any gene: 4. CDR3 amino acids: CASSLAAGTGNTEAFF. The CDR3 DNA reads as TGTGCCAGCAGCTTAGCGGCCGGGACAGGGAACACTGAAGCTTTCTTT.

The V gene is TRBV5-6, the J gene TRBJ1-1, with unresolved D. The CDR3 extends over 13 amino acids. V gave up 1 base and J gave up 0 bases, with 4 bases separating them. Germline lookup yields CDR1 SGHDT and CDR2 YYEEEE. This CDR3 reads CASSLLLNTEAFF. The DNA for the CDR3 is TGTGCCAGCAGCTTGCTCTTGAACACTGAAGCTTTCTTT.

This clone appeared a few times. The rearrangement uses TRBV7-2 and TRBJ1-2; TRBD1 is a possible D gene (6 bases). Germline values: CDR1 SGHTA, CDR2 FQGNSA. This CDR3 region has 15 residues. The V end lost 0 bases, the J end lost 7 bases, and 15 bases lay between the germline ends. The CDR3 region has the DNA TGTGCCAGCAGCTTAGCCCTGGCAGGGGTAGCTGGCTACACCTTC. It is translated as CASSLALAGVAGYTF.

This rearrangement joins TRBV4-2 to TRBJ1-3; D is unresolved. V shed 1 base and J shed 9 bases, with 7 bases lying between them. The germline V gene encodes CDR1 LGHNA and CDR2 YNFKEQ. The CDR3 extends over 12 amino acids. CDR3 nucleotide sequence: TGTGCCAGCAGCCAAGGGGCAGGCACCATATATTTT. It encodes CASSQGAGTIYF.

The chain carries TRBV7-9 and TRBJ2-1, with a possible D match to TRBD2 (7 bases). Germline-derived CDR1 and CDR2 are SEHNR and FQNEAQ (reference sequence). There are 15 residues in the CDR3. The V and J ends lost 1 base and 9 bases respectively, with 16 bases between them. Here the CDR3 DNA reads TGTGCCAGCAGCTTAGATGGCGGGGGCCCGGGTGAGCAGTTCTTC. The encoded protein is CASSLDGGGPGEQFF.

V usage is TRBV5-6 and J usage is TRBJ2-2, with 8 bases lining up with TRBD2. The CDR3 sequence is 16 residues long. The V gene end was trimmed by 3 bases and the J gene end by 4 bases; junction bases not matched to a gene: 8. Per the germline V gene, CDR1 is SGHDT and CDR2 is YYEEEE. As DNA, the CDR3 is TGTGCCAGCAGCTCATCACCCGGACTAGCCACCGGGGAGCTGTTTTTT. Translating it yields CASSSSPGLATGELFF.

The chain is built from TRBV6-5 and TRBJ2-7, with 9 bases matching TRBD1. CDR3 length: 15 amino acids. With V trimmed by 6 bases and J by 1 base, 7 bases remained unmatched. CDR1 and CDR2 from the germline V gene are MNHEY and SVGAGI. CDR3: CASRRSGTGSYEQYV. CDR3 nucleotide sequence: TGTGCCAGCAGGCGATCCGGGACAGGGTCCTACGAGCAGTACGTC.

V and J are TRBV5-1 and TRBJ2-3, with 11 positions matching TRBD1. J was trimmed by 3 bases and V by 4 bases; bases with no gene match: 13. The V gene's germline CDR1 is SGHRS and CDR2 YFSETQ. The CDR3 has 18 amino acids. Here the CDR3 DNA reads TGCGCCAGCAGCCCCTGGTTAAAGGACAGGGGGCTTACAGATACGCAGTATTTT. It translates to CASSPWLKDRGLTDTQYF.

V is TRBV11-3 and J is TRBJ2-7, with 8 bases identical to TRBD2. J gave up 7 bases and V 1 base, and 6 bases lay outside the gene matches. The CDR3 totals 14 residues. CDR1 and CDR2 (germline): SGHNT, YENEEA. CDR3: CASSLVDGGGEQYV. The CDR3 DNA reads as TGTGCCAGCAGCTTAGTGGACGGCGGGGGGGAGCAGTACGTC.

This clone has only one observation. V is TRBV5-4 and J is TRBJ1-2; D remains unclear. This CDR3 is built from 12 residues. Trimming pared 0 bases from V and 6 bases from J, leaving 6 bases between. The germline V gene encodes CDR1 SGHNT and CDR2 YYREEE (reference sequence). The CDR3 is CASSLVGDGYTF. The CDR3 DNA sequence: TGTGCCAGCAGCTTGGTCGGGGATGGCTACACCTTC.

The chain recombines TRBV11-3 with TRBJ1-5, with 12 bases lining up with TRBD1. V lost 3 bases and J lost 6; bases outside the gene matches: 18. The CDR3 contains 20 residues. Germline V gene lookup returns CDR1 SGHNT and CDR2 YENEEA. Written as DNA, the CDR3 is TGTGCCAGCAGCTTTTACCCAGCGGGACCCGGGACAGGGGGCAGTCAGCCCCAGCATTTT. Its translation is CASSFYPAGPGTGGSQPQHF.

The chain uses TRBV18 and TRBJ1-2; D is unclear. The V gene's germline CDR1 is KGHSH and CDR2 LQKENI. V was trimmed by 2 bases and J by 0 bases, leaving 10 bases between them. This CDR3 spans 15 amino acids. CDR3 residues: CASSPVTEANYGYTF. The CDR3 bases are TGTGCCAGCTCACCAGTAACAGAAGCTAACTATGGCTACACCTTC.

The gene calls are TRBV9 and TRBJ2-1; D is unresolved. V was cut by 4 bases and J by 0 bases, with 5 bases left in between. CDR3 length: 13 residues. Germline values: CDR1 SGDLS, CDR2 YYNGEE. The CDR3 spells CASSPSSYNEQFF. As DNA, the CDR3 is TGTGCCAGCAGCCCCAGCTCCTACAATGAGCAGTTCTTC.

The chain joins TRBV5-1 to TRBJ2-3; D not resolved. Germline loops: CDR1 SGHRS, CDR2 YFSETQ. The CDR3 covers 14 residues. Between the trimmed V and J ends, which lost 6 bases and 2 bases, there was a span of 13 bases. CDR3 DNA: TGCGCCAGCACCCTGGAGTTAGTCACAGATACGCAGTATTTT. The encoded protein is CASTLELVTDTQYF.